The 25 T cell receptor beta chains given below trace back to one sample, sequenced in a study of CD8+ T cells in alopecia areata. The study sorted pooled cutaneous lymph node cells by CD4, CD8alpha, NKG2D, NKG2ACE and other markers. RNA, once extracted, was reverse transcribed into cDNA for use as the sequencing template. Data came from immunoSEQ multiplex PCR; TCRdb stores just in-frame clones and leaves some out. The record shows about 300,000 clones for this sample, with no singletons present. Sequenced sample: CD4+ T cells sorted from a lymph node. The receptors here all came from a C3H/HeJ mouse with alopecia areata. These mice share the MHC haplotype H2-k.

Regarding this clone: Germline and genes: mouse. The read ends 4 residues shy of where the CDR3 ends; the end is completed using the germline J gene. This chain links TRBV17 with TRBJ2-2; 12 bases match TRBD2. The trim removed 3 bases at V and 3 bases at J, leaving 2 bases unmatched. This CDR3 contains 16 residues. Germline V lookup: CDR1 MNHDT, CDR2 YYDKIL. The CDR3 reads CASSSDWGGHTGQLYF. The CDR3 DNA, read in part, is TGTGCTAGCAGTAGTGACTGGGGGGGCCACACCGGG.

Of note for this clone: This could be a read error, since a much larger clone is one nucleotide away. The gene symbols are mouse symbols. The CDR3 end lies 4 residues beyond the end of the read and is filled in from the germline J gene. This specimen includes other DNA sequences encoding the same CDR3. V usage is TRBV13-3 and J usage is TRBJ1-2; no definite D call. The germline V and J ends were trimmed by 1 base and 0 bases, with 4 bases remaining between them. Germline-derived CDR1 and CDR2 are NNHDY and SYVADS. This CDR3 has 13 residues. CDR3 amino acids: CASSDPANSDYTF. The covered CDR3 bases are TGTGCCAGCAGTGATCCTGCAAACTCC.

With respect to this clone: Gene names follow the mouse nomenclature. The read falls 4 residues short of the CDR3 end, and the missing part is taken from the germline J gene. V gene TRBV4 combines with J gene TRBJ2-5; 8 bases are shared with TRBD1. Germline V gives CDR1 LGHDT, CDR2 YNNKQL (reference sequence). V was pared by 5 bases and J by 3 bases, with 1 base of the junction left unmatched. The CDR3 runs to 13 residues. The CDR3 DNA, read in part, is TGTGCCAGCAGCAACAGGGGGCAAGAC. This gives the protein CASSNRGQD. The complete CDR3 protein is CASSNRGQDTQYF.

Concerning this clone: Gene names and germline refer to mouse. The CDR3 sequence: CASSLRTGGSAETLYF. Incomplete CDR3 DNA: TGTGCCAGCAGCCTCAGGACTGGGGGGAGTGCAGAA. The rearrangement links TRBV5 to TRBJ2-3, with 11 bases aligning to TRBD2. The read is 4 residues too short to cover the CDR3 end, so that end is filled in from the germline J gene. V was clipped by 4 bases and J by 0 bases; unmatched bases: 3. The CDR3 has 16 residues. Germline CDR1 LGHNA, CDR2 YNLKQL (reference sequence).

On this clone itself: The listed genes are named as in mouse. The CDR3 extends 4 residues past the end of the read, so its final part is completed from the germline J gene. The sample holds other DNA sequences that translate to the same CDR3. This chain joins TRBV5 and TRBJ2-1; 10 bases agree with TRBD2. Germline lookup yields CDR1 LGHNA and CDR2 YNLKQL (reference sequence). With 1 base clipped from V and 6 bases from J, the junction kept 3 bases outside the gene matches. The CDR3 is 15 residues long. The covered CDR3 bases are TGTGCCAGCAGCCAAGGGACTGGGGGTGTTGCT. Amino acids: CASSQGTGGVA. The entire CDR3 reads CASSQGTGGVAEQFF.

Remarks on this clone: Germline and genes here are mouse. The read ends 4 residues shy of where the CDR3 ends; the end is completed using the germline J gene. The V and J genes are TRBV1 and TRBJ2-2; 13 nucleotides agree with TRBD2. The CDR3 loop spans 16 amino acids. Germline assignment: CDR1 NSQYPW and CDR2 LRSPGD (reference sequence). V dropped 4 bases and J dropped 3; count of bases not matched to a gene: 2. The covered CDR3 bases are TGCACCTGCAGTGACGGACTGGGGGGGCACACCGGG. It specifies CTCSDGLGGHTG. The entire CDR3 reads CTCSDGLGGHTGQLYF.

As for this clone: Any gene name here is a mouse gene name. The CDR3 end is not reached by the read, which stops 4 residues before it; the germline J gene fills it in. The rearrangement joins TRBV13-1 to TRBJ1-2; 7 positions match TRBD1. The CDR3 has 14 residues. Losses at the gene ends were 3 bases for V and 4 bases for J; bases not matched to a gene: 6. CDR1 NSHNY and CDR2 SYGAGN come from the germline V gene. The CDR3 region is CASSGMSGGSDYTF. Partial CDR3 DNA: TGTGCCAGCAGTGGGATGTCAGGGGGCTCC.

Points on this clone: Genes here carry mouse names. The observed sequence ends 4 residues before the CDR3 terminus, with the missing tail filled in from the germline J gene. V usage is TRBV13-2 and J usage is TRBJ2-2; 9 bases agree with TRBD1. This CDR3 comprises 14 residues. Germline lookup yields CDR1 NNHNN and CDR2 SYGAGS (reference sequence). V shed 4 bases, J shed 4 bases, and the junction held 2 bases outside the gene matches. The sequenced CDR3 bases are TGTGCCAGCGGTCGACAGGGGGTCACCGGG. Translated: CASGRQGVTG. From start to end, the CDR3 is CASGRQGVTGQLYF.

Comment on this clone: Mouse names are used for the genes. The read ends 4 residues before the CDR3 terminus; that terminus is restored from the germline J gene. The J gene is TRBJ1-1, the V gene TRBV5; the D gene is possibly TRBD1 (6 bases). CDR1 is LGHNA and CDR2 is YNLKQL in the germline V gene (reference sequence). This CDR3 is built from 14 residues. CDR3 in amino acids: CASSQDLGGQEVFF. The DNA read from the CDR3 is TGTGCCAGCAGCCAAGATCTGGGGGGGCAA.

Details on this clone: The gene names given are mouse names. The read halts 4 residues ahead of the CDR3 end, with the missing end drawn from the germline J gene. This rearrangement joins TRBV1 to TRBJ2-2; 9 nucleotides match TRBD2. Germline V gene sequence: CDR1 NSQYPW, CDR2 LRSPGD (reference sequence). The V and J ends lost 3 bases and 4 bases, in that order; junction bases with no gene match: 6. The CDR3 loop spans 16 amino acids. The CDR3 is CTCSATGGLGTGQLYF. The sequenced part of the CDR3 DNA is TGCACCTGCAGTGCGACTGGGGGTTTGGGCACCGGG.

In the case of this clone: Gene names follow the mouse nomenclature. The read ends 4 residues before the CDR3 terminus; that terminus is restored from the germline J gene. This same CDR3 is encoded by further DNA sequences in the sample. The chain links TRBV19 to TRBJ2-2; TRBD2 aligns across 11 bases. CDR1 is FNHDT and CDR2 is SITEND in the germline V gene (reference sequence). The CDR3 is 16 residues long. V shed 1 base and J 2 bases; nucleotides not matched to a gene: 1. The CDR3 loop is CASSIRTGGNTGQLYF. CDR3 DNA (partial): TGTGCCAGCAGTATAAGGACTGGGGGGAACACCGGG.

Turning to this clone: The gene symbols are mouse symbols. The CDR3 extends 4 residues past the end of the read, so its final part is completed from the germline J gene. J is TRBJ2-2 and V is TRBV19, with 7 nucleotides matching TRBD1. Germline CDR1 FNHDT, CDR2 SITEND (reference sequence). Trimming cost V 2 bases and J 0 bases; bases outside gene matches: 4. The CDR3 length is 16 residues. The CDR3 region is CASSIWDSANTGQLYF. The covered CDR3 bases are TGTGCCAGCAGTATCTGGGACAGTGCAAACACCGGG.

About this clone itself: Gene names follow the mouse nomenclature. Read coverage stops 4 residues before the CDR3 terminus; the germline J gene supplies the remainder. The gene calls are TRBV17 and TRBJ2-5, with D possibly TRBD2 on 6 matching bases. Germline V gives CDR1 MNHDT, CDR2 YYDKIL. The CDR3 consists of 14 residues. V was pared by 4 bases and J by 2 bases, with 10 bases between. The CDR3: CASSTSGAQDTQYF. Partial CDR3 DNA: TGTGCTAGCAGTACCTCTGGGGCCCAAGAC.

This clone has a handful of counts. The genes are named according to mouse. The read ends 4 residues early relative to the CDR3; the germline J gene fills the gap. V and J are TRBV13-3 and TRBJ2-4; 8 bases match TRBD2. CDR1 and CDR2 (germline): NNHDY, SYVADS. This CDR3 region has 13 residues. CDR3 protein: CASSVTGGNTLYF. The CDR3 DNA, read in part, is TGTGCCAGCAGTGTAACTGGGGGAAAC.

This clone was counted a few times. The listed genes are named as in mouse. The DNA ends 4 residues before the CDR3 does, and the rest of the CDR3 is filled in from the germline J gene. The chain couples TRBV31 to TRBJ2-3; 12 bases are shared with TRBD2. The CDR3 contains 16 residues. CDR1 and CDR2 (germline): GKSSPN, SITVG. V lost 0 bases and J lost 3; bases outside the gene matches: 4. CDR3 bases read: TGTGCCTGGAGTCTAGGGGACTGGGGGGCAGCAGAA. It translates to CAWSLGDWGAAE. The whole CDR3 sequence is CAWSLGDWGAAETLYF.

Remarks on this clone: Any gene name here is a mouse gene name. The read ends 4 residues shy of where the CDR3 ends; the end is completed using the germline J gene. Other DNA sequences of this sample code for an identical CDR3. The V and J genes are TRBV31 and TRBJ1-2, with TRBD1 matching 10 bases. CDR1 GKSSPN and CDR2 SITVG come from the germline V gene. CDR3 length: 12 amino acids. The V and J ends lost 5 bases and 3 bases, in that order; junction bases with no gene match: 0. The DNA read from the CDR3 is TGTGCCTGGGGACAGGGGGACTCC. It specifies CAWGQGDS. The complete CDR3 reads CAWGQGDSDYTF.

Comments on this clone: Gene names follow the mouse nomenclature. The read gets to within 4 residues of the CDR3 end, and the germline J gene fills in the rest. Other nucleotide sequences in the sample specify the same CDR3. J is TRBJ2-2 and V is TRBV13-1, with 9 bases matching TRBD1. CDR3 length: 15 residues. V lost 3 bases to trimming and J lost 4 bases; unmatched junction nucleotides: 4. Germline V lookup: CDR1 NSHNY, CDR2 SYGAGN. CDR3 protein: CASSGGQGGTGQLYF. CDR3 DNA, as far as it was read: TGTGCCAGCAGTGGGGGACAGGGAGGCACCGGG.

Comments on this clone: All gene names here are mouse names. The part of the CDR3 DNA that was read is TGTGCCAGCGCCAGGGGGCGCTATGCT. Amino acid sequence: CASARGRYA. The whole CDR3 protein reads CASARGRYAEQFF. The V gene is TRBV13-2, the J gene TRBJ2-1; TRBD1 matches at 8 bases. The read is 4 residues too short to cover the CDR3 end, so that end is filled in from the germline J gene. This CDR3 contains 13 residues. The germline gives CDR1 NNHNN, CDR2 SYGAGS (reference sequence). V lost 6 bases and J lost 3; bases outside the gene matches: 2.

Concerning this clone itself: Gene and germline names: mouse. The read ends 4 residues before the CDR3 terminus; that terminus is restored from the germline J gene. The chain recombines TRBV13-1 with TRBJ2-3, with TRBD2 identical over 12 bases. There are 15 residues in the CDR3. Germline values: CDR1 NSHNY, CDR2 SYGAGN. Losses at the gene ends were 4 bases for V and 1 base for J; bases not matched to a gene: 1. The CDR3 loop reads CASSWTGGGAETLYF. The sequenced part of the CDR3 DNA is TGTGCCAGCAGTTGGACTGGGGGGGGTGCAGAA.

For this clone: Germline and genes here are mouse. The CDR3 is cut off 4 residues early in the read; its end comes from the germline J gene. The rearrangement joins TRBV19 to TRBJ2-1; 11 positions match TRBD2. Germline assignment: CDR1 FNHDT and CDR2 SITEND (reference sequence). The ends lost 4 bases at V and 4 bases at J; junction bases unmatched: 4. CDR3 length equals 15 residues. The CDR3 sequence: CASSLRDWGYAEQFF. The DNA read from the CDR3 is TGTGCCAGCAGTCTCCGGGACTGGGGGTATGCT. Looking up the rest from reference TRBV19 and TRBJ2-1 gives the full variable domain: GGIITQTPKFLIGQEGQKLTLKCQQNFNHDTMYWYRQDSGKGLRLIYYSITENDLQKGDLSEGYDASREKKSSFSLTVTSAQKNEMAVFLCASSLRDWGYAEQFFGPGTRLTVL.

This clone appeared a few times. The listed genes are named as in mouse. The missing CDR3 end, 4 residues past where the read stops, is filled in from the germline J gene. This sample also contains other DNA sequences that code for the same CDR3. The gene calls are TRBV31 and TRBJ1-2; D perhaps matches TRBD1 (5 bases). V was cut by 0 bases and J by 3 bases, with 8 bases left in between. From germline, CDR1 is GKSSPN and CDR2 SITVG. This CDR3 has 13 residues. CDR3 residues: CAWSLRGDSDYTF. The CDR3 bases that were read are TGTGCCTGGAGTCTGAGAGGGGACTCC.

This clone turned up a few times. Germline and genes: mouse. The sequence runs out 4 residues before the end of the CDR3; the remainder is reconstructed from the germline J gene. The same CDR3 arises from other DNA sequences in this sample as well. The chain employs TRBV5 and TRBJ2-1; D might be TRBD2 (6 bases). Germline lookup yields CDR1 LGHNA and CDR2 YNLKQL (reference sequence). Deletions cut 2 bases from V and 1 base from J, with 6 bases between. The CDR3 is 14 residues long. CDR3 in amino acids: CASSQTGNYAEQFF. CDR3 DNA (partial): TGTGCCAGCAGCCAAACTGGGAACTATGCT.

A note on this clone: Gene names follow the mouse nomenclature. The read falls 4 residues short of the CDR3 end, and the missing part is taken from the germline J gene. Other DNA sequences in the same sample also yield this CDR3. The chain couples TRBV13-2 to TRBJ2-3, with 8 positions matching TRBD2. J gave up 0 bases and V 0 bases, and 3 bases lay outside the gene matches. CDR3 length: 16 amino acids. The germline V gene encodes CDR1 NNHNN and CDR2 SYGAGS (reference sequence). CDR3 amino acids: CASGDALGVSAETLYF. The covered CDR3 bases are TGTGCCAGCGGTGATGCACTGGGGGTTAGTGCAGAA.

In this sample, this clone turned up a few times. Mouse gene names apply. With the read ending 4 residues before the CDR3 end, the germline J gene is used to fill in that end. The chain is built from TRBV1 and TRBJ2-7, with TRBD2 matching 9 bases. The CDR3 totals 15 residues. From germline, CDR1 is NSQYPW and CDR2 LRSPGD (reference sequence). The covered CDR3 bases are TGCACCTGCAGTGCTCCCGGGACTGGGAGTTAT. Its protein is CTCSAPGTGSY. The entire CDR3 protein is CTCSAPGTGSYEQYF.

This clone was seen ten or more times. Any gene name here is a mouse gene name. The CDR3 end is not reached by the read, which stops 4 residues before it; the germline J gene fills it in. The sample contains more than one DNA sequence encoding this CDR3. The chain couples TRBV13-3 to TRBJ1-2; weak D call: TRBD1 (5 bases). Per the germline V gene, CDR1 is NNHDY and CDR2 is SYVADS. Trimming shortened V by 1 base and J by 2 bases, and 6 bases separated the two germline ends. The CDR3 sequence is 13 residues long. The CDR3 sequence is CASSDKGNSDYTF. The covered CDR3 bases are TGTGCCAGCAGTGATAAGGGGAACTCC.